This T cell receptor beta chain was profiled in a study of blood T cell repertoires in COVID-19. Generated by immunoSEQ multiplex PCR, the TCRdb table keeps only in-frame clones and is missing some. This sample yields about 200,000 clones, of which around 90% are seen a single time; more than 5.5% belongs to the top ten. This CDR3 region has 17 residues. J gave up 0 bases and V 3 bases, and 5 bases lay outside the gene matches. CDR1 and CDR2 (germline): MRHNA, SNTAGT. The receptor comes from a man in his sixties who had recovered from COVID-19. Sequenced material: peripheral blood. V usage is TRBV6-4 and J usage is TRBJ2-1, with 10 bases identical to TRBD2. The CDR3 DNA follows: TGTGCCAGCAGTGATGGGAGCGGGGGGGGCTCCTACAATGAGCAGTTCTTC. It yields the protein CASSDGSGGGSYNEQFF.